This T cell receptor (beta chain) was obtained from a study of Ad26.COV2.S vaccination and SARS-CoV-2 variants. Treatment specified: some 20 received Ad26.COV2.S at low or high dose, single or two shots; about five received placebo; per-sample allocation not given. The samples date from day 63 after the first vaccine or placebo injection. Germline lookup yields CDR1 LNHDA and CDR2 SQIVND (reference sequence). This CDR3 spans 15 amino acids. Trimming pared 0 bases from V and 8 bases from J, leaving 16 bases between. TCRdb keeps only in-frame clones here, not all; method: immunoSEQ multiplex PCR. The table includes 380,000 or so clones, about 88% detected once.

The V and J genes are TRBV19 and TRBJ1-2, with D unresolved. This sample comprised peripheral blood, obtained in a trial of Ad26.COV2.S vaccine versus placebo. The receptor was derived from a person aged 18-65 years who received the Ad26.COV2.S COVID-19 vaccine or a placebo. The CDR3 spells CASSIDSSFGGGYTF. The CDR3 DNA is TGTGCCAGTAGTATAGATTCATCATTCGGCGGCGGCTACACCTTC. Filled out from reference TRBV19 and TRBJ1-2, the complete variable domain reads DGGITQSPKYLFRKEGQNVTLSCEQNLNHDAMYWYRQDPGQGLRLIYYSQIVNDFQKGDIAEGYSVSREKKESFPLTVTSAQKNPTAFYLCASSIDSSFGGGYTFGSGTRLTVV.